This record looks at one T cell receptor (beta chain) sequence and its context. Profiled with immunoSEQ multiplex PCR; TCRdb holds only in-frame clones, not every one. The table has approximately 2,000,000 clones, around 92% seen once. This sample was included in a study of shared clonotypes between healthy human individuals. From germline, CDR1 is MNHNY and CDR2 SVGAGI (reference sequence). This CDR3 is 13 amino acids long. V lost 7 bases to trimming and J lost 2 bases, with 11 bases between them. This chain joins TRBV6-6 and TRBJ1-1, with no clear D. This TCR derives from a man between 18 and 29 years old in good health. Some clones in this sample may be carry-over from other donors' samples. The sample was naive CD4+ T cells from PBMCs. Noted subset: CD45RA+ positively selected. The CDR3 DNA reads TGTGCCAGCATGGGCCGGAGTAACACTGAAGCTTTCTTT. Its translation is CASMGRSNTEAFF.